These 15 T cell receptor beta chains were sequenced from one sample in a study of blood T cell repertoires in COVID-19. Assay: immunoSEQ multiplex PCR; the TCRdb copy retains only in-frame clones and omits some. Here the sample spans about 190,000 clones, around 80% being singletons. The sequencing sample was made of peripheral blood. Every receptor here comes from a middle-aged man with active or convalescent COVID-19.

The V gene is TRBV7-8, the J gene TRBJ2-3; 7 nucleotides align to TRBD1. V lost 5 bases, J lost 2 bases, and 7 bases stayed unmatched. Germline V CDR1 and CDR2: SGHVS, FQNEAQ. This CDR3 region has 15 residues. The chain's CDR3 is CASSGRDSYTDTQYF. Written as DNA, the CDR3 is TGTGCCAGCAGCGGCCGGGACAGTTACACAGATACGCAGTATTTT.

The chain joins TRBV4-1 to TRBJ1-2; possibly TRBD1 for D (5 bases). CDR1 and CDR2 (germline): MGHRA, YSYEKL. V was shortened by 4 bases and J by 6 bases, with 33 bases between the two germline ends. This CDR3 has 20 residues. CDR3 in amino acids: CASSPGGVQDQTLNADGYTF. Written as DNA, the CDR3 is TGCGCCAGCAGCCCAGGAGGGGTACAGGACCAAACACTTAACGCGGATGGCTACACCTTC.

The chain recombines TRBV12-3 or TRBV12-4 with TRBJ2-6, with TRBD2 as a possible D gene (6 bases). The germline V and J ends were trimmed by 8 bases and 4 bases, with 9 bases remaining between them. The CDR3 length is 13 residues. The CDR3 spells CASGTSGANVLTF. In DNA, the CDR3 is TGTGCCAGCGGGACTTCCGGGGCCAACGTCCTGACTTTC.

This chain joins TRBV19 and TRBJ2-7; TRBD1 is a possible D gene (5 bases). The CDR3 has 15 residues. Germline V gene sequence: CDR1 LNHDA, CDR2 SQIVND (reference sequence). V was pared by 3 bases and J by 6 bases, with 18 bases between. The CDR3 nucleotides read TGTGCCAGTAGTATGGCGAACAGGCTGCCGGGCGAGCAGTACTTC. It yields the protein CASSMANRLPGEQYF.

This clone was counted between two and nine times. The V gene is TRBV6-6, the J gene TRBJ2-5, with D possibly TRBD1 on 5 matching bases. V was pared by 1 base and J by 4 bases, with 10 bases between. The germline CDR1 and CDR2 sequences are MNHNY and SVGAGI (reference sequence). The CDR3 runs to 14 residues. CDR3: CASSYWTRGETQYF. CDR3 sequence (DNA): TGTGCCAGCAGTTACTGGACAAGAGGAGAGACCCAGTACTTC.

The chain uses TRBV20-1 and TRBJ1-1; maybe TRBD1 (6 bases). Looked up from germline, CDR1 is DFQATT and CDR2 is SNEGSKA (reference sequence). The V end was cut by 6 bases, the J end by 1 base, with 6 bases between. The CDR3 is made up of 11 amino acids. In DNA form, the CDR3 reads TGCAGTGCGGACAGGAACACTGAAGCTTTCTTT. Protein product: CSADRNTEAFF.

This chain joins TRBV19 and TRBJ1-2, with a tentative D call TRBD1 (5 bases). There are 15 residues in the CDR3. Between the trimmed V and J ends, which lost 0 bases and 6 bases, there was a span of 14 bases. Germline assignment: CDR1 LNHDA and CDR2 SQIVND (reference sequence). The chain's CDR3 is CASSIEDNLPHGYTF. The CDR3, as DNA: TGTGCCAGTAGTATAGAGGACAATCTCCCTCATGGCTACACCTTC.

The sample holds a few counts of this clone. The chain is built from TRBV28 and TRBJ1-2; TRBD1 is a possible D gene (5 bases). CDR1 is MDHEN, CDR2 SYDVKM, per germline. The CDR3 contains 14 residues. Between the trimmed V and J ends, which lost 7 bases and 2 bases, there was a span of 14 bases. The CDR3 DNA reads as TGTGCCAGCATTTCAGGGCGGCTCAACTATGGCTACACCTTC. This sequence encodes CASISGRLNYGYTF.

The chain couples TRBV3-1 (or the pseudogene TRBV3-2) to TRBJ2-1; 8 bases agree with TRBD2. This CDR3 has 15 amino acids. V lost 4 bases and J lost 6; bases outside the gene matches: 8. Germline assignment: CDR1 LGHDT and CDR2 YNNKEL (reference sequence). CDR3 amino acids: CASSPRGGVRNEQFF. The CDR3 DNA is TGTGCCAGCAGCCCCCGGGGGGGGGTCCGCAATGAGCAGTTCTTC.

This clone has a count of ten or more. The rearrangement links TRBV6-1 to TRBJ1-2, with D perhaps matching TRBD1 (5 bases). Germline V gives CDR1 MNHNS, CDR2 SASEGT. The V gene lost 1 base and the J gene lost 4 bases, with 13 bases spanning the gap. CDR3 length: 15 residues. CDR3: CASSEGAGLGYGYTF. The CDR3 region has the DNA TGTGCCAGCAGTGAAGGGGCAGGGTTAGGCTATGGCTACACCTTC.

The CDR3 sequence: CASSLDRGDDEQYF. The CDR3 DNA reads as TGCGCCAGCAGCTTGGACAGGGGAGACGACGAGCAGTACTTC. This chain uses TRBV5-1 with TRBJ2-7; 7 bases match TRBD1. This CDR3 has 14 amino acids. In germline, CDR1 is SGHRS, CDR2 YFSETQ. J lost 5 bases, V lost 0 bases, and 5 bases had no gene match.

The chain employs TRBV6-2 or TRBV6-3 and TRBJ2-7, with 7 bases matching TRBD1. Germline CDR1 and CDR2: MNHEY and SVGEGT. The CDR3 runs 14 residues. With 4 bases clipped from V and 3 bases from J, the junction kept 6 bases outside the gene matches. CDR3 region: CASSSGQRYYEQYF. The CDR3 nucleotides are TGTGCCAGCAGTTCGGGACAGAGGTACTACGAGCAGTACTTC.

The J gene is TRBJ1-2, the V gene TRBV27; D is unresolved. Trimming left V 5 bases short and J 4 bases short, with 11 bases between. Germline values: CDR1 MNHEY, CDR2 SMNVEV (reference sequence). The CDR3 totals 13 residues. CDR3 protein: CASSRREGYGYTF. CDR3 in DNA: TGTGCCAGCAGTAGACGAGAGGGCTATGGCTACACCTTC.

This chain links TRBV12-5 with TRBJ1-1; D gene unclear. Germline V lookup: CDR1 LGHNT, CDR2 FRNRAP. V shed 0 bases and J shed 2 bases, with 10 bases lying between them. The length of the CDR3 is 15 residues. Here the CDR3 DNA reads TGTGCTAGTGGTTTGGTGGGCAGACCTAACACTGAAGCTTTCTTT. Its protein product is CASGLVGRPNTEAFF.

The CDR3 nucleotides read TGTGCCAGTAGTATAGGGGGAGGACTAGTAGCAGATACGCAGTATTTT. Protein product: CASSIGGGLVADTQYF. The V and J genes are TRBV19 and TRBJ2-3; TRBD2 agrees at 7 bases. The V and J ends lost 1 base and 4 bases, in that order; junction bases with no gene match: 8. CDR3 size: 16 residues. Germline CDR1 is LNHDA and CDR2 is SQIVND (reference sequence).